The clone carrying this TCR beta chain was seen repeatedly, ten times or more. Its cognate antigen is unknown. The data stem from a study of regulatory T cells in long-lasting Graves disease. Study observations and caveats: There was favoring of TRBV28, TRBJ1-2 and TRBJ2-5 in persistent disease.

The germline V and J ends were trimmed by 2 bases and 5 bases, with 15 bases remaining between them. The CDR3 runs 14 residues. Germline CDR1 SQVTM, CDR2 ANQGSEA. Assembly of TCR beta libraries relied on iRepertoire HTBI primers together with Arm-PCR of CDR3 regions. As processed by the authors: Segment identification across samples yielded about 60 TRBV and 14 to 15 TRBJ segments. One entry per CDR3 protein results from TCRdb running MiXCR on the multiplex PCR reads. TCRdb's processing, not the authors' own work, is the source of the V and J calls. The sample records hundreds of thousands of distinct CDR3 sequences, about 16% being singletons. Documented time point: newly diagnosed GD, antithyroid drugs for less than 3 months. RNA from PBMCs was the source of the TCR library. Patients with Graves' disease were diagnosed by American Thyroid Association guidelines. This sample was shared with a second study, whose subject was T cells in Graves' hyperthyroidism and ophthalmopathy. That paper notes: Before onset, by a median of approximately 5.9 months, the model predicted ophthalmopathy.

This chain uses TRBV29-1 with TRBJ2-5, with D possibly being TRBD1 (6 bases). The receptor was derived from a man aged 18-30 years with Graves disease. This specimen consisted of peripheral blood mononuclear cells (PBMCs), obtained at new diagnosis, from a patient treated with antithyroid drugs. The CDR3 nucleotides are TGCAGCGTTGAAAGATTAGGGGGAGATGAGACCCAGTACTTC. Translation: CSVERLGGDETQYF.